These 3 T cell receptor beta chains came from one sample sequenced in a study of T cell changes during pregnancy in multiple sclerosis. Sequenced by immunoSEQ multiplex PCR; TCRdb stores in-frame clones only, minus some. The sample has about 40,000 clones, approximately 90% seen once. Specimen: CD4+ T cells from peripheral blood mononuclear cells, collected before pregnancy. The receptors here all came from a female donor with multiple sclerosis, enrolled in a pregnancy study.

The CDR3: CASSLHPRGASTDTQYF. CDR3 DNA sequence: TGTGCCAGCAGTCTTCACCCGCGGGGGGCTAGCACAGATACGCAGTATTTT. The J gene is TRBJ2-3, the V gene TRBV5-4, with 8 bases that match TRBD2. CDR3 length: 17 amino acids. Germline loops: CDR1 SGHNT, CDR2 YYREEE (reference sequence). Losses at the gene ends were 5 bases for V and 0 bases for J; bases not matched to a gene: 11.

The genes are TRBV6-1 and TRBJ1-6; D unclear. Germline assignment: CDR1 MNHNS and CDR2 SASEGT. V lost 1 base, J lost 0 bases, and 13 bases lay in between. The CDR3 is made up of 18 amino acids. CDR3 nucleotide sequence: TGTGCCAGCAGTGAAGTTGGCATAGGGAGCTCCTATAATTCACCCCTCCACTTT. Protein: CASSEVGIGSSYNSPLHF.

This clone has just a few counts. The rearrangement joins TRBV2 to TRBJ2-1; D is possibly TRBD2 (6 bases). Trimming took off 1 base at V and 10 bases at J, with 11 bases between the two ends. This CDR3 is built from 13 residues. The V gene's germline CDR1 is SNHLY and CDR2 FYNNEI. CDR3 amino acids: CASSEDPGEEQFF. For the CDR3, the DNA is TGTGCCAGCAGTGAAGATCCGGGAGAAGAGCAGTTCTTC.